Below, 9 T cell receptor beta chains from the same sample are listed, as sequenced in a study of graft-versus-host responses after intestinal transplantation. Sequencing used immunoSEQ multiplex PCR; TCRdb keeps in-frame clones, though not all of them. The profile covers under 15,000 clones, with 65% to 85% appearing a single time and approximately 55% taken by the ten largest. The material was PBMCs, obtained approximately 120 days after transplant. The receptors stem from a human patient who received an intestinal transplant, so some T cells may come from the graft donor.

In nucleotides, the CDR3 is TGTGCCAGCAGTGAAGGTATCGGCGACTCCTACGAGCAGTACTTC. This sequence encodes CASSEGIGDSYEQYF. This chain joins TRBV6-1 and TRBJ2-7, with no clear D. Germline V CDR1 and CDR2: MNHNS, SASEGT. V shed 1 base and J shed 0 bases, with 10 bases lying between them. This CDR3 region has 15 residues.

J is TRBJ2-7 and V is TRBV7-6; 7 positions match TRBD2. The CDR3 consists of 15 residues. The V gene's germline CDR1 is SGHVS and CDR2 FNYEAQ. Trimming at V came to 0 bases and at J to 4 bases, leaving 6 bases not matched to a gene. CDR3: CASSLALGGVYEQYF. In DNA form, the CDR3 reads TGTGCCAGCAGCTTAGCCCTGGGGGGGGTATACGAGCAGTACTTC.

The chain employs TRBV27 and TRBJ1-2; no clear D. Germline V gives CDR1 MNHEY, CDR2 SMNVEV (reference sequence). V shed 4 bases and J shed 7 bases, with 22 bases lying between them. This CDR3 has 16 residues. The CDR3: CASSSPSGESGSGYTF. The CDR3 nucleotides are TGTGCCAGCAGTTCTCCCTCCGGGGAGTCAGGAAGTGGCTACACCTTC.

The V call is TRBV6-5, the J call TRBJ1-5; D gene ambiguous. V shed 5 bases and J shed 6 bases, with 11 bases lying between them. There are 13 residues in the CDR3. The germline V gene has CDR1 MNHEY and CDR2 SVGAGI. The CDR3 nucleotides read TGTGCCAGCAGTCCTCAACGACTTCAGCCCCAGCATTTT. This gives the protein CASSPQRLQPQHF.

The chain recombines TRBV4-1 with TRBJ2-7, with TRBD2 identical over 10 bases. Germline V gene lookup returns CDR1 MGHRA and CDR2 YSYEKL. The CDR3 is 15 amino acids. Losses at the gene ends were 5 bases for V and 3 bases for J; bases not matched to a gene: 7. The CDR3: CASSEGASGSYEQYF. The CDR3 DNA is TGCGCCAGCAGCGAAGGGGCTAGCGGGAGCTACGAGCAGTACTTC.

This chain joins TRBV10-1 and TRBJ2-3; 13 bases line up with TRBD2. Per the germline V gene, CDR1 is WNHNN and CDR2 is SYGVQD (reference sequence). Unmatched junction bases numbered 3, after V lost 6 bases and J lost 0 bases. The CDR3 totals 16 residues. The CDR3 reads CASSSGLAGSTDTQYF. CDR3 DNA sequence: TGCGCCAGCAGCTCGGGACTAGCGGGGAGCACAGATACGCAGTATTTT.

The J gene is TRBJ1-1, the V gene TRBV7-9; D is uncertain. The V end was cut by 2 bases, the J end by 8 bases, with 9 bases between. In germline, CDR1 is SEHNR, CDR2 FQNEAQ (reference sequence). The length of the CDR3 is 12 residues. The CDR3, as DNA: TGTGCCAGCAGCTTAAAGGGAACGGAAGCTTTCTTT. Amino acids: CASSLKGTEAFF.

This clone was picked up a small number of times. V usage is TRBV27 and J usage is TRBJ1-2, with D uncertain. Trimming took off 0 bases at V and 0 bases at J, with 2 bases between the two ends. The CDR3 runs to 13 residues. Germline values: CDR1 MNHEY, CDR2 SMNVEV (reference sequence). The CDR3 nucleotides are TGTGCCAGCAGTTTATCGGCTAACTATGGCTACACCTTC. Amino acid sequence: CASSLSANYGYTF.

The rearrangement uses TRBV4-2 and TRBJ2-1, with D possibly being TRBD2 (6 bases). Trimming took off 0 bases at V and 1 base at J, with 7 bases between the two ends. This CDR3 has 15 residues. In germline, CDR1 is LGHNA, CDR2 YNFKEQ. CDR3: CASSQDAGSYNEQFF. The CDR3, as DNA: TGTGCCAGCAGCCAAGATGCGGGGTCCTACAATGAGCAGTTCTTC.